Listed here are 24 T cell receptor beta chains from one sample, sequenced in a study of breast tumors, draining lymph nodes, adjacent tissues. In TCRdb, the multiplex PCR reads were re-called with MiXCR into one record per CDR3 protein. In the table there are around 300,000 distinct CDR3 sequences, under 35% of which are singletons. The lymph nodes were axillary draining lymph nodes from breast cancer patients. Material: axillary lymph node tissue. The receptors here all came from a female donor with breast cancer. Some clones in this sample may be carry-over from other donors' samples.

Regarding this clonotype: A much larger clonotype is one base distant, so this may be a read error. The chain employs TRBV19 and TRBJ2-1; 11 bases match TRBD2. The germline CDR1 and CDR2 sequences are LNHDA and SQIVND (reference sequence). This CDR3 spans 16 amino acids. For the CDR3, the DNA is TGTGCCAGTAGTATAGAGCTAGCGGGAGGTCACAATGGGCAGTTCTTC. This codes for CASSIELAGGHNGQFF.

This clonotype has more than one count but fewer than ten. V gene TRBV29-1 combines with J gene TRBJ1-1; 7 nucleotides line up with TRBD1. The CDR3 is 12 residues long. Germline V gene lookup returns CDR1 SQVTM and CDR2 ANQGSEA. The V and J ends lost 6 bases and 5 bases, in that order; junction bases with no gene match: 6. The CDR3: CSVVTGATEAFF. For the CDR3, the DNA is TGCAGCGTCGTCACAGGGGCGACTGAAGCTTTCTTT. The variable domain in full, completed from reference TRBV29-1 and TRBJ1-1, reads SAVISQKPSRDICQRGTSLTIQCQVDSQVTMMFWYRQQPGQSLTLIATANQGSEATYESGFVIDKFPISRPNLTFSTLTVSNMSPEDSSIYLCSVVTGATEAFFGQGTRLTVV.

This clonotype was detected a few times. A read error may explain this, as a much larger clone is one base away. The rearrangement joins TRBV24-1 to TRBJ2-1; D may be TRBD1 (5 bases). Germline CDR1 is KGHDR and CDR2 is SFDVKD. The CDR3 is 13 residues long. The CDR3, as DNA: TGTGCCGCCAGTGAGGCAGGGAAGAATGAGCAGTTCTTC. Encoded protein: CAASEAGKNEQFF.

This clonotype was counted at least ten times. The chain couples TRBV20-1 to TRBJ1-5; 9 nucleotides match TRBD1. J lost 5 bases, V lost 3 bases, and 2 bases had no gene match. CDR3 size: 13 residues. CDR1 DFQATT and CDR2 SNEGSKA come from the germline V gene (reference sequence). CDR3 protein: CSARGQGDQPQHF. CDR3 nucleotides: TGCAGTGCTAGGGGACAGGGAGATCAGCCCCAGCATTTT.

Comment on this clonotype: A junction end diverges from the germline sequence, so it may reflect a read error. The chain couples TRBV20-1 to TRBJ2-1, with 8 bases lining up with TRBD2. There are 14 residues in the CDR3. Germline V lookup: CDR1 DFQATT, CDR2 SNEGSKA (reference sequence). The CDR3 DNA follows: TGCAGTGCCAATGTAGCGGGATATAGGAATGAGCGGTTCTTC. Protein: CSANVAGYRNERFF.

This clonotype was recorded at least ten times. The chain couples TRBV14 to TRBJ2-7; D ambiguous. Trimming took off 4 bases at V and 6 bases at J, with 19 bases between the two ends. The CDR3 contains 15 residues. Germline CDR1 reads SGHDN; CDR2 reads FVKESK. In DNA, the CDR3 is TGTGCCAGCAGCCTTACACGCCCGTTTGGAAGCGAGCAGTACTTC. It specifies CASSLTRPFGSEQYF.

This clonotype was detected ten times or more. The chain links TRBV9 to TRBJ2-7; 10 bases fit TRBD1. This CDR3 comprises 14 residues. V was pared by 2 bases and J by 7 bases, with 6 bases of the junction left unmatched. Germline values: CDR1 SGDLS, CDR2 YYNGEE. The CDR3 DNA is TGTGCCAGCAGCGTCGGGACAGGGGAGGTTGAGCAGTACTTC. This gives the protein CASSVGTGEVEQYF.

This clonotype was seen only a few times. The chain has TRBV12-3 or TRBV12-4 and TRBJ2-1; 16 nucleotides match TRBD2. The V gene end was trimmed by 3 bases and the J gene end by 12 bases; junction bases not matched to a gene: 11. This CDR3 has 17 amino acids. The CDR3 DNA sequence: TGTGCCAGCAGTTTTTGGGAGGGACTAGCGGGAGGGCCAGGGCAGTTCTTC. Amino acid sequence: CASSFWEGLAGGPGQFF.

Of note for this clonotype: A read error is likely, as this CDR3 ends without the conserved phenylalanine or tryptophan. This chain connects TRBV20-1 to TRBJ2-1; D is undetermined. Germline-derived CDR1 and CDR2 are DFQATT and SNEGSKA (reference sequence). The CDR3 is made up of 13 amino acids. The CDR3 protein is CSARPNPSDEQFS. The CDR3 nucleotides read TGCAGCGCTAGGCCAAACCCCAGCGATGAGCAGTTCTCC.

This clonotype appeared many times. J is TRBJ2-7 and V is TRBV14; D remains ambiguous. The V end lost 4 bases, the J end lost 9 bases, and 13 bases lay between the germline ends. The CDR3 extends over 12 amino acids. The germline V gene encodes CDR1 SGHDN and CDR2 FVKESK. CDR3 in amino acids: CASSPQDSVQYF. The CDR3 coding sequence is TGTGCCAGCAGCCCCCAGGATTCGGTGCAGTACTTC.

The sample holds many counts of this clonotype. The V call is TRBV11-2, the J call TRBJ2-1; 8 nucleotides agree with TRBD2. Germline-derived CDR1 and CDR2 are SGHAT and FQNNGV. V lost 4 bases to trimming and J lost 6 bases; unmatched junction nucleotides: 5. The CDR3 totals 14 residues. This CDR3 reads CASSSSGTSNEQFF. The CDR3 DNA reads as TGTGCCAGCAGCTCCTCCGGGACTAGCAATGAGCAGTTCTTC.

This clonotype was counted ten times or more. The CDR3 nucleotides read TGTGCCAGTAGTGTTAACAGGGAGTCACCCCTCCACTTT. It yields the protein CASSVNRESPLHF. The chain links TRBV19 to TRBJ1-6; tentative D call: TRBD1 (6 bases). The ends were cut back, 5 bases at V and 10 bases at J, with 12 bases in the middle. Per the germline V gene, CDR1 is LNHDA and CDR2 is SQIVND (reference sequence). This CDR3 has 13 residues.

There are many counts of this clonotype. V and J are TRBV11-2 and TRBJ2-1, with 8 nucleotides matching TRBD2. Germline V gene lookup returns CDR1 SGHAT and CDR2 FQNNGV. This CDR3 has 17 residues. V dropped 1 base and J dropped 3; count of bases not matched to a gene: 8. The CDR3 DNA is TGTGCCAGCAGCTTAGTGGCGGGGGGAAGAGTCTACAATGAGCAGTTCTTC. It codes for CASSLVAGGRVYNEQFF.

Concerning this clonotype: One base away lies a much larger clone, so this may be a sequencing read error. In this CDR3 the conserved last residue, phenylalanine or tryptophan, is missing, so a read error is likely. The chain links TRBV19 to TRBJ2-6; TRBD2 agrees at 7 bases. Losses at the gene ends were 9 bases for V and 4 bases for J; bases not matched to a gene: 12. This CDR3 comprises 16 residues. The germline V gene has CDR1 LNHDA and CDR2 SQIVND (reference sequence). Here the CDR3 DNA reads TGTGCCAGCATGACCCCCGGGGGGTCCGGGGCCAACGTCCTGACTTCC. This translates into CASMTPGGSGANVLTS.

This clonotype appeared many times. The chain carries TRBV5-4 and TRBJ2-1; weak D call: TRBD2 (5 bases). The germline V gene encodes CDR1 SGHNT and CDR2 YYREEE (reference sequence). The length of the CDR3 is 16 residues. Between the trimmed V and J ends, which lost 1 base and 2 bases, there was a span of 13 bases. CDR3 sequence reads: CASSLSLADTYNEQFF. In DNA form, the CDR3 reads TGTGCCAGCAGCTTGTCGCTAGCCGACACCTACAATGAGCAGTTCTTC. Full variable domain (remainder filled in from reference TRBV5-4 and TRBJ2-1): ETGVTQSPTHLIKTRGQQVTLRCSSQSGHNTVSWYQQALGQGPQFIFQYYREEENGRGNFPPRFSGLQFPNYSSELNVNALELDDSALYLCASSLSLADTYNEQFFGPGTRLTVL.

The V gene is TRBV7-3, the J gene TRBJ1-1; D gene unclear. The CDR3 spans 14 residues. The V and J ends lost 5 bases and 1 base respectively, with 11 bases between them. From germline, CDR1 is SGHTA and CDR2 FQGTGA. The CDR3 region has the DNA TGTGCCAGCAGCCAACTAACAGAGAACACTGAAGCTTTCTTT. The encoded protein is CASSQLTENTEAFF. The whole variable domain, filled in from reference TRBV7-3 and TRBJ1-1, reads GAGVSQTPSNKVTEKGKYVELRCDPISGHTALYWYRQSLGQGPEFLIYFQGTGAADDSGLPNDRFFAVRPEGSVSTLKIQRTERGDSAVYLCASSQLTENTEAFFGQGTRLTVV.

This clonotype was counted ten times or more. V gene TRBV20-1 combines with J gene TRBJ2-7; 10 positions match TRBD2. Unmatched junction bases numbered 7, after V lost 4 bases and J lost 4 bases. The germline V gene has CDR1 DFQATT and CDR2 SNEGSKA (reference sequence). This CDR3 is 14 amino acids long. The CDR3 DNA follows: TGCAGTGCTACCCGAGCGGGAGGGCCTTACGAGCAGTACTTC. The encoded protein is CSATRAGGPYEQYF.

The rearrangement joins TRBV6-6 to TRBJ2-7; 10 bases match TRBD2. CDR3 length: 17 amino acids. V lost 6 bases and J lost 5; bases outside the gene matches: 16. Germline CDR1 reads MNHNY; CDR2 reads SVGAGI (reference sequence). The CDR3 loop reads CASSAFGQREGSHEQYF. The DNA of the CDR3 is TGTGCCAGCAGCGCCTTTGGGCAGCGGGAGGGTTCCCACGAGCAGTACTTC.

This clonotype was seen at least ten times. The J gene is TRBJ2-1, the V gene TRBV19, with a possible D match to TRBD1 (6 bases). Germline CDR1 is LNHDA and CDR2 is SQIVND (reference sequence). This CDR3 region has 14 residues. V gave up 7 bases and J gave up 6 bases, with 16 bases separating them. CDR3 sequence (DNA): TGTGCCAGTAAATCGGGACAAATCCCCAATGAGCAGTTCTTC. As protein: CASKSGQIPNEQFF.

The genes are TRBV5-1 and TRBJ1-1; maybe TRBD1 (5 bases). Germline V gives CDR1 SGHRS, CDR2 YFSETQ. The V gene lost 3 bases and the J gene lost 1 base, with 13 bases spanning the gap. CDR3 size: 15 residues. The CDR3 nucleotides read TGCGCCAGCAGCTCACCGGGGACTGGGAACACTGAAGCTTTCTTT. Its translation is CASSSPGTGNTEAFF. The full variable domain, with the rest looked up from reference TRBV5-1 and TRBJ1-1, is KAGVTQTPRYLIKTRGQQVTLSCSPISGHRSVSWYQQTPGQGLQFLFEYFSETQRNKGNFPGRFSGRQFSNSRSEMNVSTLELGDSALYLCASSSPGTGNTEAFFGQGTRLTVV.

This chain uses TRBV6-5 with TRBJ2-3, with 7 positions matching TRBD2. Looked up from germline, CDR1 is MNHEY and CDR2 is SVGAGI. With 5 bases clipped from V and 4 bases from J, the junction kept 6 bases outside the gene matches. This CDR3 has 14 residues. CDR3: CASSHRGGSDTQYF. The CDR3 DNA is TGTGCCAGCAGTCACCGGGGAGGGTCAGATACGCAGTATTTT.

V gene TRBV4-2 combines with J gene TRBJ1-4, with unresolved D. V lost 2 bases to trimming and J lost 0 bases, with 16 bases between them. This CDR3 region has 18 residues. Germline assignment: CDR1 LGHNA and CDR2 YNFKEQ. The CDR3 DNA is TGTGCCAGCAGCCAATTAACGGTGGGTTGTGCAACTAATGAAAAACTGTTTTTT. Amino acids: CASSQLTVGCATNEKLFF.

Notes on this clonotype: This may be a read error: a much more frequent sequence differs by one nucleotide. V usage is TRBV5-4 and J usage is TRBJ2-3, with 7 bases identical to TRBD2. V was clipped by 4 bases and J by 3 bases; unmatched bases: 8. Germline V lookup: CDR1 SGHNT, CDR2 YYREEE (reference sequence). This CDR3 comprises 15 residues. CDR3 in DNA: TGTGCCAGCAGCGGGGGACGGGGGGTAACAGATACGCAGTATTTT. This codes for CASSGGRGVTDTQYF.

This clonotype appeared many times. The chain joins TRBV5-1 to TRBJ2-5; a possible D gene is TRBD2 (6 bases). Germline V lookup: CDR1 SGHRS, CDR2 YFSETQ. The CDR3 length is 16 residues. V shed 3 bases and J shed 5 bases, with 20 bases lying between them. The CDR3 reads CASSSRGIGGFETQYF. As DNA, the CDR3 is TGCGCCAGCAGCTCCCGGGGGATCGGGGGATTCGAGACCCAGTACTTC.